The sequence of this T cell receptor (beta chain) was determined in a study of shared clonotypes between healthy human individuals. In the original workflow: Filtering of immunoSEQ junctional sequences could not match full-length read filtering. Sequencing was performed with immunoSEQ multiplex PCR; in TCRdb, only in-frame clones are kept and a portion is missing. V, J and clone size derive from that table, while D and trimming were established from the DNA sequence. This sample carries approximately 2,000,000 clones, 93% of them seen once, and the ten largest clones take around 1.7%. This clone was recorded only once. Its antigen is still unknown. CD45RO-negative CD8 cells positively selected for CCR7 made up the naive population, which excluded terminally differentiated effector memory CD45RA+ cells. All donors were healthy HIV-negative adults lacking recent acute infections or vaccinations. General study points: For sorted subsets, rarefaction showed incomplete sequencing despite large depth. Against clonotypes common to all four donors, non-shared ones had lower generation probabilities.

CDR3 length: 16 amino acids. V lost 1 base and J lost 6; bases outside the gene matches: 6. From germline, CDR1 is SGHRS and CDR2 YFSETQ. Sequenced input: naive CD8+ T cells from PBMCs. The sequence derives from a man between 18 and 35 years old in good health. Some clones in this sample may be carry-over from other donors' samples. The rearrangement joins TRBV5-1 to TRBJ2-1; 11 nucleotides agree with TRBD2. DNA of the CDR3: TGCGCCAGCAGCTTGAATTTCCTAGCGGGAGGCAATGAGCAGTTCTTC. This codes for CASSLNFLAGGNEQFF.